This T cell receptor beta chain derives from a study of T cells in Graves' hyperthyroidism and ophthalmopathy. Across the study: Peripheral blood was drawn at first diagnosis, prior to all treatment.

The V end lost 4 bases, the J end lost 4 bases, and 17 bases lay between the germline ends. The CDR3 contains 16 residues. The V gene's germline CDR1 is SGHRS and CDR2 YFSETQ. RNA transcripts yielded amplified TCR beta CDR3 regions. First-round RT-PCR with HTBI primers amplified the TCR CDR3 region. Each CDR3 protein gets one entry after TCRdb re-called the multiplex PCR reads with MiXCR. The table has approximately 480,000 distinct CDR3 sequences, less than 25% seen once. PBMCs were sourced from roughly 10 ml fresh peripheral blood. The sample comprised blood. The receptor comes from a man between 18 and 29 years old with Graves' hyperthyroidism. The rearrangement links TRBV5-1 to TRBJ2-2, with D possibly being TRBD1 (6 bases). Here the CDR3 DNA reads TGCGCCAGCAGCCCGGGCCCAGGGGAAGGCACCGGGGAGCTGTTTTTT. Protein: CASSPGPGEGTGELFF.